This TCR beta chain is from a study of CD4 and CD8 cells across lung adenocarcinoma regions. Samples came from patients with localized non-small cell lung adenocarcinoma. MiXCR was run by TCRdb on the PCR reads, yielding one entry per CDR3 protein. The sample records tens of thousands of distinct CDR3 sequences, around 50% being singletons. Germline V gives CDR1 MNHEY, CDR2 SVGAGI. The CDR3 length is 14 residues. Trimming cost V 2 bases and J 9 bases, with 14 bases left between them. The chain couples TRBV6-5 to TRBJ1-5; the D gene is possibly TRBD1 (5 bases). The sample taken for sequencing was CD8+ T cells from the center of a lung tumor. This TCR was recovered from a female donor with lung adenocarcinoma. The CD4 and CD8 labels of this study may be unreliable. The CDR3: CASSYLLGVGPQHF. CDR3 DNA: TGTGCCAGCAGTTACCTCCTGGGGGTGGGGCCCCAGCATTTT.